Below are 32 T cell receptor beta chains sequenced from a single sample in a study of ipilimumab plus nivolumab after autologous stem cell transplantation. Assay: immunoSEQ multiplex PCR; the TCRdb copy retains only in-frame clones and omits some. Altogether 17,000 or so clones are present, almost 80% being singletons, with the ten largest covering about 10%. This specimen was PBMCs, taken in a trial of ipilimumab plus nivolumab as post-transplant consolidation. The receptor source for this set is a male donor with diffuse large B-cell lymphoma.

This clone was counted a few times. The chain couples TRBV7-2 to TRBJ1-6; 7 bases line up with TRBD1. Germline values: CDR1 SGHTA, CDR2 FQGNSA. The V segment lost 6 bases and the J segment 9 bases; nucleotides outside the gene matches: 11. The CDR3 is made up of 15 amino acids. CDR3 sequence: CASRPRQGGTSPLHF. Here the CDR3 DNA reads TGTGCCAGCAGACCTAGACAGGGAGGCACTTCACCCCTCCACTTT.

This chain links TRBV18 with TRBJ1-3; D remains unclear. The CDR3 contains 14 residues. The V gene lost 3 bases and the J gene lost 0 bases, with 6 bases spanning the gap. Germline lookup yields CDR1 KGHSH and CDR2 LQKENI. In DNA, the CDR3 is TGTGCCAGCTCACCGGGCAACTCTGGAAACACCATATATTTT. This encodes CASSPGNSGNTIYF.

The V gene is TRBV7-2, the J gene TRBJ1-5, with 7 bases identical to TRBD1. CDR1 is SGHTA and CDR2 is FQGNSA in the germline V gene. After removal of 0 bases from V and 0 bases from J, the junction contained 11 bases not matched to a gene. The CDR3 runs to 19 residues. For the CDR3, the DNA is TGTGCCAGCAGCTTAGCGCTCCACAGGGGAACATATAGCAATCAGCCCCAGCATTTT. It encodes CASSLALHRGTYSNQPQHF.

The rearrangement links TRBV7-6 to TRBJ2-7; a weak D match, TRBD1 (6 bases). From germline, CDR1 is SGHVS and CDR2 FNYEAQ. CDR3 length equals 16 residues. Trimming took 2 bases from V and 2 from J, leaving 16 bases between them. The CDR3 here is CASSLLSDRLPYEQYF. CDR3 sequence (DNA): TGTGCCAGCAGCTTATTATCCGACAGGCTGCCCTACGAGCAGTACTTC.

CDR3 DNA: TGTGCCAGCTCACCAAACAACTTTAAAGAGACCCAGTACTTC. Residues: CASSPNNFKETQYF. The chain recombines TRBV18 with TRBJ2-5; D is ambiguous. V lost 2 bases and J lost 3, with 10 bases in between. The CDR3 loop spans 14 amino acids. Germline V gene sequence: CDR1 KGHSH, CDR2 LQKENI. The variable domain in full, with the rest retrieved from reference TRBV18 and TRBJ2-5, is NAGVMQNPRHLVRRRGQEARLRCSPMKGHSHVYWYRQLPEEGLKFMVYLQKENIIDESGMPKERFSAEFPKEGPSILRIQQVVRGDSAAYFCASSPNNFKETQYFGPGTRLLVL.

The chain links TRBV6-5 to TRBJ1-2; D not resolved. Germline V lookup: CDR1 MNHEY, CDR2 SVGAGI. The CDR3 length is 14 residues. Trimming removed 6 bases from V and 0 bases from J, with 11 bases in between. The CDR3 region is CASSPRPPNYGYTF. DNA of the CDR3: TGTGCCAGCAGCCCCCGGCCGCCTAACTATGGCTACACCTTC.

The V call is TRBV5-1, the J call TRBJ2-7; D gene ambiguous. CDR3 size: 13 residues. Germline loops: CDR1 SGHRS, CDR2 YFSETQ. The V end was cut by 1 base, the J end by 0 bases, with 5 bases between. The DNA of the CDR3 is TGCGCCAGCAGCTTGTATAACTCCTACGAGCAGTACTTC. This translates into CASSLYNSYEQYF.

The V and J genes are TRBV29-1 and TRBJ1-1; D gene ambiguous. V lost 2 bases and J 7 bases, leaving 8 bases between the germline ends. This CDR3 spans 11 amino acids. Germline values: CDR1 SQVTM, CDR2 ANQGSEA. CDR3 nucleotide sequence: TGCAGCGTTGAAATAGGGAATGAAGCTTTCTTT. Residues: CSVEIGNEAFF.

By sample fraction, this clone is medium-sized. The J gene is TRBJ1-3, the V gene TRBV7-8; D is uncertain. The V end lost 0 bases, the J end lost 8 bases, and 14 bases lay between the germline ends. The CDR3 spans 15 residues. The germline gives CDR1 SGHVS, CDR2 FQNEAQ. In DNA form, the CDR3 reads TGTGCCAGCAGCTTAGCGGCCTTGGGTCGGGACACCATATATTTT. This translates into CASSLAALGRDTIYF.

The rearrangement uses TRBV18 and TRBJ2-7; possibly TRBD1 for D (8 bases). Germline V gene sequence: CDR1 KGHSH, CDR2 LQKENI. V shed 2 bases and J shed 6 bases, with 14 bases lying between them. The CDR3 runs 14 residues. In DNA, the CDR3 is TGTGCCAGCTCACCAACAGGGGGGGGAGCCGAGCAGTACTTC. Its protein product is CASSPTGGGAEQYF. Based on the CDR3 plus reference TRBV18 and TRBJ2-7, the full variable domain is NAGVMQNPRHLVRRRGQEARLRCSPMKGHSHVYWYRQLPEEGLKFMVYLQKENIIDESGMPKERFSAEFPKEGPSILRIQQVVRGDSAAYFCASSPTGGGAEQYFGPGTRLTVT.

This rearrangement joins TRBV2 to TRBJ1-2; 8 nucleotides align to TRBD1. Germline CDR1 reads SNHLY; CDR2 reads FYNNEI. The CDR3 runs to 14 residues. Unmatched junction bases numbered 10, after V lost 7 bases and J lost 6 bases. The CDR3 region is CASILQGGLDGYTF. The CDR3 bases are TGTGCCAGCATATTACAGGGGGGGCTGGATGGCTACACCTTC. Full variable domain (missing parts from reference TRBV2 and TRBJ1-2): EPEVTQTPSHQVTQMGQEVILRCVPISNHLYFYWYRQILGQKVEFLVSFYNNEISEKSEIFDDQFSVERPDGSNFTLKIRSTKLEDSAMYFCASILQGGLDGYTFGSGTRLTVV.

The chain employs TRBV18 and TRBJ2-1; 10 bases align to TRBD2. V lost 9 bases to trimming and J lost 2 bases; unmatched junction nucleotides: 7. Germline V gene data show CDR1 as KGHSH and CDR2 as LQKENI. There are 15 residues in the CDR3. The DNA of the CDR3 is TGTGCCAGTTCTGAAAGCGGGGGGGCCTACAATGAGCAGTTCTTC. This gives the protein CASSESGGAYNEQFF.

The chain employs TRBV5-6 and TRBJ1-6; D is uncertain. The ends were cut back, 1 base at V and 6 bases at J, with 8 bases in the middle. CDR3 length: 14 residues. From germline, CDR1 is SGHDT and CDR2 YYEEEE. The CDR3 reads CASSLTLSNSPLHF. The CDR3 DNA is TGTGCCAGCAGCTTGACTCTTAGTAATTCACCCCTCCACTTT.

The chain employs TRBV4-2 and TRBJ1-3; D might be TRBD1 (5 bases). The CDR3 is 22 amino acids. CDR1 and CDR2 from the germline V gene are LGHNA and YNFKEQ. The V and J ends lost 1 base and 0 bases respectively, with 28 bases between them. DNA for the CDR3: TGTGCCAGCAGCCAAGTGAACTTGGGACGGCGGAGCCCGATCAACTCTGGAAACACCATATATTTT. Residues: CASSQVNLGRRSPINSGNTIYF.

The chain combines TRBV20-1 with TRBJ2-1; no clear D. Germline CDR1 reads DFQATT; CDR2 reads SNEGSKA (reference sequence). Trimming left V 3 bases short and J 9 bases short, with 6 bases between. CDR3 length equals 10 residues. This CDR3 reads CSAREPEQFF. Here the CDR3 DNA reads TGCAGTGCTAGGGAACCTGAGCAGTTCTTC.

As for this clone: It is likely a read error, because the conserved phenylalanine at the end of the CDR3 is missing. The DNA is left out, because the CDR3 cannot be placed on it with certainty; the CDR3 is given as TCRdb lists it. This chain uses TRBV6-1 with TRBJ2-7. The CDR3 region is 11 residues in length, termini included. CDR1 and CDR2 from the germline V gene are MNHNS and SASEGT. The CDR3 region is CASSEAGRVLL.

V is TRBV4-3 and J is TRBJ2-1; D tentatively reads TRBD1 or TRBD2 (5 bases each). Trimming left V 0 bases short and J 2 bases short, with 11 bases between. CDR3 length: 16 residues. CDR1 is LGHNA and CDR2 is YSLEER in the germline V gene. The CDR3 sequence is CASSQDSGPPYNEQFF. The CDR3 region has the DNA TGCGCCAGCAGCCAAGATTCGGGGCCGCCCTACAATGAGCAGTTCTTC.

This clone was seen only a few times. The chain links TRBV6-1 to TRBJ2-5, with D unresolved. Germline assignment: CDR1 MNHNS and CDR2 SASEGT. This CDR3 is 14 amino acids long. V shed 5 bases and J shed 1 base, with 11 bases lying between them. This chain's CDR3 is CASSYSKLQETQYF. The DNA for the CDR3 is TGTGCCAGCAGTTATAGCAAGCTCCAAGAGACCCAGTACTTC.

The sample holds a few counts of this clone. Other DNA sequences in this specimen translate into the identical CDR3. The chain links TRBV2 to TRBJ2-7; no clear D gene. The CDR3 totals 13 residues. From germline, CDR1 is SNHLY and CDR2 FYNNEI. Trimming stripped 6 bases from V and 0 bases from J, with 9 bases between. DNA of the CDR3: TGTGCCAGCAGAAAAACCCCCTCCTACGAGCAGTACTTC. It specifies CASRKTPSYEQYF.

The chain combines TRBV27 with TRBJ2-7; 7 bases are a match to TRBD1. CDR1 and CDR2 (germline): MNHEY, SMNVEV (reference sequence). The CDR3 is 13 amino acids. Losses at the gene ends were 6 bases for V and 2 bases for J; bases not matched to a gene: 4. The CDR3 region is CASRGQSTYEQYF. For the CDR3, the DNA is TGTGCCAGCAGGGGACAGTCTACCTACGAGCAGTACTTC.

V and J are TRBV7-9 and TRBJ2-3, with D perhaps matching TRBD1 (6 bases). The CDR3 extends over 16 amino acids. Trimming shortened V by 3 bases and J by 6 bases, and 19 bases separated the two germline ends. Germline V gene sequence: CDR1 SEHNR, CDR2 FQNEAQ (reference sequence). The CDR3 DNA is TGTGCCAGCAGCTTTGAGGGGGTTCCTCCCGGGGATACGCAGTATTTT. Translated: CASSFEGVPPGDTQYF.

This rearrangement joins TRBV6-6 to TRBJ2-7; 9 bases are shared with TRBD1. This CDR3 contains 15 residues. Germline V CDR1 and CDR2: MNHNY, SVGAGI (reference sequence). With 5 bases clipped from V and 4 bases from J, the junction kept 9 bases outside the gene matches. CDR3 amino acids: CASSPRRDRDYEQYF. The DNA of the CDR3 is TGTGCCAGCAGTCCCAGGAGGGACAGGGATTACGAGCAGTACTTC.

This CDR3 is CASSYSGLDPTDTQYF. CDR3 bases: TGTGCCAGCAGTTACTCGGGACTGGATCCCACAGATACGCAGTATTTT. This chain uses TRBV6-6 with TRBJ2-3; D might be TRBD2 (6 bases). V was trimmed by 0 bases and J by 2 bases, leaving 12 bases between them. Germline CDR1 MNHNY, CDR2 SVGAGI (reference sequence). The CDR3 is 16 amino acids.

The chain links TRBV7-9 to TRBJ2-7; D may be TRBD2 (5 bases). V shed 8 bases and J shed 0 bases, with 11 bases lying between them. The germline V gene has CDR1 SEHNR and CDR2 FQNEAQ (reference sequence). The CDR3 loop spans 13 amino acids. The CDR3 region is CASEGALSYEQYF. The DNA of the CDR3 is TGTGCCAGCGAGGGAGCGCTCTCCTACGAGCAGTACTTC.

V usage is TRBV7-2 and J usage is TRBJ2-7, with 15 bases lining up with TRBD2. The CDR3 length is 17 residues. Trimming removed 5 bases from V and 3 bases from J; junction bases left unmatched: 8. Germline values: CDR1 SGHTA, CDR2 FQGNSA. CDR3 amino acids: CASSRTSGGAVSYEQYF. CDR3 nucleotides: TGTGCCAGCAGCCGGACTAGCGGGGGGGCAGTAAGCTACGAGCAGTACTTC.

The chain uses TRBV11-2 and TRBJ2-3; no reliable D call. The CDR3 loop spans 15 amino acids. The germline V gene encodes CDR1 SGHAT and CDR2 FQNNGV. The V gene lost 0 bases and the J gene lost 0 bases, with 7 bases spanning the gap. The DNA for the CDR3 is TGTGCCAGCAGCTTAGAGAGTGCTAGCACAGATACGCAGTATTTT. It is translated as CASSLESASTDTQYF.

This clone was recorded once. The chain combines TRBV6-1 with TRBJ2-7; the D is unclear. V dropped 5 bases and J dropped 1 base, with 9 bases sitting between them. Germline CDR1 is MNHNS and CDR2 is SASEGT. The CDR3 runs 13 residues. DNA of the CDR3: TGTGCCAGCAGTATGGCTTGGTCCTACGAGCAGTACTTC. As protein: CASSMAWSYEQYF.

This chain connects TRBV5-1 to TRBJ1-3; D is ambiguous. This CDR3 comprises 14 residues. The V gene's germline CDR1 is SGHRS and CDR2 YFSETQ. V shed 4 bases and J shed 2 bases, with 10 bases lying between them. CDR3: CASSITATGNTIYF. The CDR3 coding sequence is TGCGCCAGCAGCATCACAGCTACTGGAAACACCATATATTTT.

The CDR3, as DNA: TGTGCCAGCAGTGAAGACCAACTCACGGGGAACACTGAAGCTTTCTTT. Protein product: CASSEDQLTGNTEAFF. This sequence joins TRBV2 and TRBJ1-1; D gene ambiguous. The CDR3 covers 16 residues. CDR1 and CDR2 (germline): SNHLY, FYNNEI. Between the trimmed V and J ends, which lost 1 base and 1 base, there was a span of 13 bases.

Concerning this clone: The junction differs from germline at one of its ends, possibly a read error. V gene TRBV20-1 combines with J gene TRBJ2-7, with D unresolved. The CDR3 loop spans 8 amino acids. Per germline, CDR1 DFQATT and CDR2 SNEGSKA (reference sequence). CDR3 protein: CSRPPMDF. The CDR3 DNA reads TGCAGCCGACCCCCTATGGACTTC.

V and J are TRBV4-2 and TRBJ2-5; possible D gene TRBD2, 7 bases. The J call may be wrong; the DNA end is better matched by TRBJ2-7. CDR1 and CDR2 (germline): LGHNA, YNFKEQ. There are 15 residues in the CDR3. The CDR3 region has the DNA TGTGCCAGCAGCCAATCGGCGGGGGACACCTACGAGCAGTACTTC. This sequence encodes CASSQSAGDTYEQYF.

The count of this clone is one. V is TRBV7-2 and J is TRBJ1-2, with D unresolved. The CDR3 contains 14 residues. V was pared by 0 bases and J by 6 bases, with 11 bases between. From germline, CDR1 is SGHTA and CDR2 FQGNSA. Here the CDR3 reads CASSLALTAHGYTF. The CDR3 DNA sequence: TGTGCCAGCAGCTTAGCTTTGACCGCCCATGGCTACACCTTC.